Described below is a single T cell receptor (beta chain) sequence and its context. What it binds is unknown. Trimming removed 3 bases at V and 1 base at J, with 4 bases between. The CDR3 totals 12 residues. Germline V gives CDR1 GTSNPN, CDR2 SVGIG (reference sequence). These data come from a study of T cell responses to AZD1222 COVID-19 vaccine. Study-level information: Timing groups of about 4 and about 12 weeks for second doses were pooled. General study results and limits: Most donors were white British and more were female, and clonal diversity was possibly underestimated. Spike-specific TCR breadth and depth rose after two AZD1222 doses. AZD1222 recipients seropositive at baseline numbered only 6 or 7.

Clones were sequenced by immunoSEQ multiplex PCR, and TCRdb holds only the in-frame ones, with some missing. Of about 110,000 clones listed, approximately 86% were seen once; the top ten hold approximately 5%. This receptor was taken from an adult in good health. V gene TRBV30 combines with J gene TRBJ1-3, with D uncertain. The sample consisted of peripheral blood, taken on day 0 of AZD1222 vaccination. CDR3 nucleotide sequence: TGTGCCTGGAGCTTTTCTGGAAACACCATATATTTT. Amino acid sequence: CAWSFSGNTIYF.